What follows are 29 T cell receptor beta chains derived from one specimen sequenced in a study of cytomegalovirus exposure and HLA in healthy donors. The PCR employed 60 Vbeta primers together with 13 Jbeta primers. Clones were sequenced by immunoSEQ multiplex PCR, and TCRdb holds only the in-frame ones, with some missing. The sample gives about 140,000 clones, about 75% of which show up once; more than 3% is in the top ten. Input material: PBMCs. The receptors originated from a young man in good health and CMV-seronegative.

With regard to this clone: An end of the junction differs from the germline gene, which may be a read error. The chain links TRBV9 to TRBJ1-1; D uncertain. The CDR3 is 13 residues long. Germline CDR1 is SGDLS and CDR2 is YYNGEE. The chain's CDR3 is CASSDDSNAEAFF. CDR3 nucleotide sequence: TGTGCCAGCTCAGATGACTCGAACGCTGAAGCTTTCTTT.

This chain uses TRBV27 with TRBJ1-6; no definite D call. Germline V gives CDR1 MNHEY, CDR2 SMNVEV (reference sequence). The length of the CDR3 is 12 residues. V was shortened by 1 base and J by 7 bases, with 2 bases between the two germline ends. CDR3 bases: TGTGCCAGCAGTTTATTAAATTCACCCCTCCACTTT. Translation gives CASSLLNSPLHF.

The chain joins TRBV7-9 to TRBJ2-1, with 8 bases aligning to TRBD1. Trimming took 1 base from V and 2 from J; bases not matched to a gene: 1. Per the germline V gene, CDR1 is SEHNR and CDR2 is FQNEAQ (reference sequence). The CDR3 length is 15 residues. The CDR3, as DNA: TGTGCCAGCAGCTTAGGACAGGGGACCTACAATGAGCAGTTCTTC. This codes for CASSLGQGTYNEQFF.

The gene calls are TRBV7-9 and TRBJ2-4, with D perhaps matching TRBD2 (6 bases). The CDR3 extends over 15 amino acids. Per the germline V gene, CDR1 is SEHNR and CDR2 is FQNEAQ (reference sequence). Trimming left V 2 bases short and J 8 bases short, with 16 bases between. The CDR3: CASSLNWRGEDIQYF. For the CDR3, the DNA is TGTGCCAGCAGCTTAAATTGGAGGGGCGAGGACATTCAGTACTTC. The entire variable domain, with the rest obtained from reference TRBV7-9 and TRBJ2-4, is as follows: DTGVSQNPRHKITKRGQNVTFRCDPISEHNRLYWYRQTLGQGPEFLTYFQNEAQLEKSRLLSDRFSAERPKGSFSTLEIQRTEQGDSAMYLCASSLNWRGEDIQYFGAGTRLSVL.

This CDR3 reads CASTPDRGLTLYEAFF. The CDR3, as DNA: TGTGCCAGTACCCCGGACAGGGGGTTAACCCTCTATGAAGCTTTCTTT. The chain uses TRBV19 and TRBJ1-1; 10 nucleotides match TRBD1. CDR3 length: 16 residues. Germline-derived CDR1 and CDR2 are LNHDA and SQIVND (reference sequence). V shed 7 bases and J 7 bases; nucleotides not matched to a gene: 15.

The chain has TRBV4-2 and TRBJ2-2; 10 nucleotides match TRBD2. The CDR3 has 16 amino acids. Germline CDR1 LGHNA, CDR2 YNFKEQ. V was clipped by 0 bases and J by 5 bases; unmatched bases: 3. CDR3 sequence reads: CASSQDRLAGTGELFF. DNA of the CDR3: TGTGCCAGCAGCCAAGATCGACTAGCGGGTACCGGGGAGCTGTTTTTT.

V gene TRBV19 combines with J gene TRBJ2-7; D unclear. V was pared by 6 bases and J by 3 bases, with 18 bases between. CDR3 length: 15 amino acids. Germline V gene sequence: CDR1 LNHDA, CDR2 SQIVND (reference sequence). CDR3 in DNA: TGTGCCAGTAGGATCGGTTCGTCTGGGCTCTACGAGCAGTACTTC. It codes for CASRIGSSGLYEQYF.

This sequence joins TRBV19 and TRBJ2-2; D not resolved. The CDR3 is made up of 12 amino acids. Deletions cut 1 base from V and 11 bases from J, with 8 bases between. CDR1 and CDR2 from the germline V gene are LNHDA and SQIVND (reference sequence). CDR3 nucleotide sequence: TGTGCCAGTAGTATAGGATGGCTCGAGCTGTTTTTT. Protein product: CASSIGWLELFF.

The V and J genes are TRBV18 and TRBJ1-1; D perhaps matches TRBD1 (6 bases). CDR1 is KGHSH and CDR2 is LQKENI in the germline V gene. The CDR3 spans 17 residues. The germline V and J ends were trimmed by 0 bases and 3 bases, with 17 bases remaining between them. The CDR3 nucleotides read TGTGCCAGCTCACCACCTTGGGGGCAAGGGGCCGACACTGAAGCTTTCTTT. It encodes CASSPPWGQGADTEAFF.

The table lists this clone with a count of one. The genes are TRBV5-8 and TRBJ2-2, with D perhaps matching TRBD2 (6 bases). The germline CDR1 and CDR2 sequences are SGHTS and YDEGEE. This CDR3 is 15 amino acids long. V lost 4 bases, J lost 4 bases, and 14 bases lay in between. In nucleotides, the CDR3 is TGTGCCAGCAGCCTGGGTCCGGGAGCCACCGGGGAGCTGTTTTTT. It specifies CASSLGPGATGELFF.

This clone has only one observation. The rearrangement links TRBV9 to TRBJ2-1; 7 positions match TRBD2. Germline values: CDR1 SGDLS, CDR2 YYNGEE. This CDR3 comprises 15 residues. Losses at the gene ends were 1 base for V and 7 bases for J; bases not matched to a gene: 8. The CDR3 protein is CASSVWGGGGNEQFF. The CDR3 DNA sequence: TGTGCCAGCAGCGTATGGGGCGGGGGAGGGAATGAGCAGTTCTTC.

This chain joins TRBV29-1 and TRBJ1-1; 7 bases are shared with TRBD1. Germline V gene sequence: CDR1 SQVTM, CDR2 ANQGSEA. The junction had 6 bases not matched to a gene; V was cut back by 2 bases and J by 0 bases. The CDR3 covers 15 residues. As DNA, the CDR3 is TGCAGCGTTGAATACGGGACAGCCATGAACACTGAAGCTTTCTTT. Protein product: CSVEYGTAMNTEAFF.

The rearrangement joins TRBV5-6 to TRBJ2-1, with 10 nucleotides matching TRBD2. The trim removed 3 bases at V and 5 bases at J, leaving 11 bases unmatched. CDR3 length equals 17 residues. Germline lookup yields CDR1 SGHDT and CDR2 YYEEEE. The CDR3 DNA reads as TGTGCCAGCAGCTCCCTAAAACTAGCGGGAAACCACAATGAGCAGTTCTTC. The encoded protein is CASSSLKLAGNHNEQFF.

This clone was observed a single time. Additional DNA sequences in this sample encode the identical CDR3. The rearrangement joins TRBV29-1 to TRBJ2-1; possible D gene TRBD2, 6 bases. Germline assignment: CDR1 SQVTM and CDR2 ANQGSEA. The ends were cut back, 7 bases at V and 8 bases at J, with 21 bases in the middle. The CDR3 has 14 amino acids. This CDR3 reads CSATHGTGEDEQFF. Here the CDR3 DNA reads TGCAGCGCCACACACGGGACGGGGGAGGATGAGCAGTTCTTC.

In its sample, this clone was seen once. The rearrangement joins TRBV7-9 to TRBJ2-7, with 7 bases aligning to TRBD1. V trimming: 5 bases; J trimming: 2 bases; junction bases outside the gene matches: 6. The CDR3 has 14 residues. In germline, CDR1 is SEHNR, CDR2 FQNEAQ (reference sequence). CDR3: CASSHPGQTYEQYF. The CDR3 coding sequence is TGTGCCAGCAGCCACCCGGGACAGACCTACGAGCAGTACTTC.

This chain connects TRBV12-5 to TRBJ2-7; TRBD2 is a possible D gene (5 bases). Per the germline V gene, CDR1 is LGHNT and CDR2 is FRNRAP. The length of the CDR3 is 14 residues. The ends were cut back, 6 bases at V and 0 bases at J, with 12 bases in the middle. Here the CDR3 DNA reads TGTGCTAGTGGGGCGGCTGGGAGCTCCTACGAGCAGTACTTC. Translating it yields CASGAAGSSYEQYF.

CDR3 bases: TGCGCCAGCAGTGAGTCCCTGGCCAGGGCGTCCACTAATGAAAAACTGTTTTTT. It encodes CASSESLARASTNEKLFF. V gene TRBV10-2 combines with J gene TRBJ1-4; a possible D gene is TRBD1 (5 bases). V was pared by 0 bases and J by 2 bases, with 16 bases between. Germline V gene data show CDR1 as WSHSY and CDR2 as SAAADI. The CDR3 has 18 residues.

This chain's CDR3 is CASSFQGASSDTQYF. CDR3 DNA: TGCGCCAGCAGCTTCCAGGGGGCGAGTTCAGATACGCAGTATTTT. The rearrangement uses TRBV5-1 and TRBJ2-3; 8 bases are shared with TRBD1. Germline V CDR1 and CDR2: SGHRS, YFSETQ. V lost 2 bases, J lost 4 bases, and 6 bases stayed unmatched. There are 15 residues in the CDR3.

This clone was picked up one time. This sequence joins TRBV7-3 and TRBJ2-3; 12 bases map to TRBD2. The germline gives CDR1 SGHTA, CDR2 FQGTGA. CDR3 length: 17 residues. The V and J ends lost 6 bases and 6 bases, in that order; junction bases with no gene match: 13. CDR3 nucleotide sequence: TGTGCCAGCAGTTACAAGGGACTAGCGGGCGGAGGGGATACGCAGTATTTT. Translated, it gives CASSYKGLAGGGDTQYF.

This chain uses TRBV5-6 with TRBJ2-3; D unclear. The CDR3 runs to 16 residues. Germline loops: CDR1 SGHDT, CDR2 YYEEEE. Trimming took 5 bases from V and 6 from J, leaving 22 bases between them. The CDR3 coding sequence is TGTGCCAGCAGGCGTGATTGGTCAAAGTCGAGGGATACGCAGTATTTT. Translated: CASRRDWSKSRDTQYF.

The chain links TRBV11-2 to TRBJ1-2; D perhaps matches TRBD1 (6 bases). CDR1 is SGHAT and CDR2 is FQNNGV in the germline V gene. Trimming stripped 4 bases from V and 6 bases from J, with 9 bases between. The CDR3 runs to 12 residues. The CDR3 spells CASSSTGNGYTF. The CDR3 DNA reads TGTGCCAGCAGCTCCACAGGGAATGGCTACACCTTC.

The J gene is TRBJ1-3, the V gene TRBV2, with D possibly matching TRBD1 (6 bases). Trimming stripped 0 bases from V and 2 bases from J, with 8 bases between. This CDR3 has 15 amino acids. Germline V gives CDR1 SNHLY, CDR2 FYNNEI. The CDR3 bases are TGTGCCAGCAGTGAAGCCTGGACAGCTGGAAACACCATATATTTT. Protein: CASSEAWTAGNTIYF.

The V and J genes are TRBV28 and TRBJ1-5; D unresolved. The germline V gene encodes CDR1 MDHEN and CDR2 SYDVKM. CDR3 length: 17 amino acids. V lost 4 bases and J 5 bases, leaving 21 bases between the germline ends. The CDR3, as DNA: TGTGCCAGCAGTTCTCCTGATGACGGTAGACTTTATCAGCCCCAGCATTTT. Translation gives CASSSPDDGRLYQPQHF. Full variable domain (outside the CDR3, taken from reference TRBV28 and TRBJ1-5): DVKVTQSSRYLVKRTGEKVFLECVQDMDHENMFWYRQDPGLGLRLIYFSYDVKMKEKGDIPEGYSVSREKKERFSLILESASTNQTSMYLCASSSPDDGRLYQPQHFGDGTRLSIL.

The rearrangement joins TRBV29-1 to TRBJ1-1; unclear D gene. CDR3 size: 14 residues. V lost 7 bases and J lost 5, with 20 bases in between. CDR1 SQVTM and CDR2 ANQGSEA come from the germline V gene. Here the CDR3 reads CSGYTGIRETEAFF. For the CDR3, the DNA is TGCAGCGGATATACGGGTATTCGGGAAACTGAAGCTTTCTTT.

The chain combines TRBV29-1 with TRBJ1-1; D might be TRBD1 (5 bases). Trimming took off 7 bases at V and 1 base at J, with 19 bases between the two ends. The length of the CDR3 is 15 residues. Germline lookup yields CDR1 SQVTM and CDR2 ANQGSEA. This CDR3 is CSAAGVPDTNTEAFF. The DNA for the CDR3 is TGCAGCGCCGCGGGAGTCCCGGACACGAACACTGAAGCTTTCTTT.

The chain employs TRBV5-6 and TRBJ2-3; 13 bases align to TRBD2. This CDR3 has 17 residues. The V gene's germline CDR1 is SGHDT and CDR2 YYEEEE. The ends lost 3 bases at V and 2 bases at J; junction bases unmatched: 6. The DNA for the CDR3 is TGTGCCAGCAGCTCTAGGACTAGCGGGGGATACACAGATACGCAGTATTTT. This gives the protein CASSSRTSGGYTDTQYF.

The J gene is TRBJ2-1, the V gene TRBV13; 7 bases map to TRBD1. J was trimmed by 1 base and V by 3 bases; bases with no gene match: 6. CDR3 length: 16 residues. CDR1 is PRHDT, CDR2 FYEKMQ, per germline (reference sequence). The CDR3 bases are TGTGCCAGCAGCTTTACAGGGGCAGGTTCCTACAATGAGCAGTTCTTC. It encodes CASSFTGAGSYNEQFF.

In nucleotides, the CDR3 is TGTGCCAGCAGCCAAGGACAGGGGGCTAATGAAAAACTGTTTTTT. Translated: CASSQGQGANEKLFF. This chain uses TRBV4-2 with TRBJ1-4; 9 bases match TRBD1. CDR3 length: 15 residues. Germline CDR1 is LGHNA and CDR2 is YNFKEQ. Unmatched junction bases numbered 0, after V lost 1 base and J lost 3 bases.

The V call is TRBV5-5, the J call TRBJ2-6; 8 bases map to TRBD1. CDR3 length equals 15 residues. The germline gives CDR1 SGHKS, CDR2 YYEKEE (reference sequence). J gave up 4 bases and V 3 bases, and 3 bases lay outside the gene matches. CDR3 amino acids: CASSSGGPGANVLTF. CDR3 in DNA: TGTGCCAGCAGCTCAGGGGGCCCCGGGGCCAACGTCCTGACTTTC.